These 22 T cell receptor beta chains were sequenced from one sample in a study of vaccination and CD4 T cells after COVID-19 (dated by TCRdb to the early 2020s). The treatment or condition label of this sample denotes: roughly ten-day PBMC culture with coronavirus spike peptide pools or control peptides (ViraFEST assay). Their cognate antigens are unknown. Receptor amplification or capture employed PCR. Sequencing was carried out with an Illumina iSeq 100. TCR sequencing of DNA from cultured CD4+ T cells used the Oncomine TCR Beta short-read assay at the Johns Hopkins FTIC core. TCRdb redid the processing of the public reads, applying fastp at Q25 and MiXCR, and retained in-frame beta chains. For every CDR3 protein sequence, its rows merge into one entry that carries the most common genes and DNA. Counted in this sample were about 20,000 distinct CDR3 sequences; around 50% of them appeared once. 8% to 9.5% of the sample is in the top ten clones.

The specimen sequenced was CD4+ T cells from blood, cultured in vitro. The receptors derive from a human donor who had recovered from COVID-19.

The rearrangement uses TRBV27 and TRBJ2-1; 7 positions agree with TRBD2. From germline, CDR1 is MNHEY and CDR2 SMNVEV (reference sequence). With 7 bases clipped from V and 2 bases from J, the junction kept 11 bases outside the gene matches. The CDR3 spans 16 residues. The DNA for the CDR3 is TGTGCCAGCACCCCGACACTAGCGTCCCCCTACAATGAGCAGTTCTTC. It translates to CASTPTLASPYNEQFF.

The rearrangement links TRBV20-1 to TRBJ1-5; D gene unclear. In germline, CDR1 is DFQATT, CDR2 SNEGSKA (reference sequence). CDR3 length: 12 residues. Trimming pared 5 bases from V and 0 bases from J, leaving 5 bases between. The CDR3 nucleotides are TGCAGTGCTTACCTTAGCAATCAGCCCCAGCATTTT. It encodes CSAYLSNQPQHF.

The CDR3 loop reads CASSEQRTGYNEQFF. The DNA for the CDR3 is TGTGCCAGCAGTGAGCAGAGGACAGGGTACAATGAGCAGTTCTTC. The rearrangement links TRBV6-4 to TRBJ2-1, with 8 bases that match TRBD1. CDR3 length equals 15 residues. The germline CDR1 and CDR2 sequences are MRHNA and SNTAGT. V shed 3 bases, J shed 4 bases, and the junction held 5 bases outside the gene matches.

In DNA form, the CDR3 reads TGTGCCTGGAGTGTAAGTAAAGGAGGGAAGAGTGGCAATCAGCCCCAGCATTTT. The encoded protein is CAWSVSKGGKSGNQPQHF. This sequence joins TRBV30 and TRBJ1-5; D call uncertain. Per germline, CDR1 GTSNPN and CDR2 SVGIG (reference sequence). CDR3 size: 18 residues. Between the trimmed V and J ends, which lost 0 bases and 2 bases, there was a span of 20 bases.

The chain recombines TRBV6-1 with TRBJ1-1; D perhaps matches TRBD1 (5 bases). CDR1 MNHNS and CDR2 SASEGT come from the germline V gene. The V and J ends lost 8 bases and 3 bases respectively, with 13 bases between them. This CDR3 region has 13 residues. The CDR3 bases are TGTGCCAGCGGGGCTGGGACGCACACTGAAGCTTTCTTT. This codes for CASGAGTHTEAFF.

The chain has TRBV7-2 and TRBJ2-2; D may be TRBD2 (5 bases). Germline V gene sequence: CDR1 SGHTA, CDR2 FQGNSA. V gave up 8 bases and J gave up 7 bases, with 20 bases separating them. CDR3 length equals 15 residues. The CDR3: CASGSLGGYSGELFF. In DNA form, the CDR3 reads TGTGCCAGCGGATCCTTGGGCGGGTATAGCGGGGAGCTGTTTTTT.

This chain uses TRBV6-1 with TRBJ1-5, with D possibly TRBD1 on 6 matching bases. The CDR3 sequence is 16 residues long. Looked up from germline, CDR1 is MNHNS and CDR2 is SASEGT. The ends were cut back, 6 bases at V and 1 base at J, with 16 bases in the middle. This chain's CDR3 is CASRPGGGRSNQPQHF. CDR3 coding DNA: TGTGCCAGCAGACCTGGTGGGGGGCGAAGCAATCAGCCCCAGCATTTT.

V usage is TRBV7-9 and J usage is TRBJ1-2; possibly TRBD1 for D (6 bases). The V end lost 1 base, the J end lost 7 bases, and 13 bases lay between the germline ends. Germline V gene lookup returns CDR1 SEHNR and CDR2 FQNEAQ (reference sequence). The CDR3 covers 14 residues. The CDR3 sequence is CASSLGGQRGGYTF. The CDR3 DNA reads TGTGCCAGCAGCTTAGGGGGACAAAGAGGTGGCTACACCTTC.

This clonotype was recorded once. The chain recombines TRBV2 with TRBJ2-7, with TRBD2 matching 11 bases. This CDR3 is built from 15 residues. Germline lookup yields CDR1 SNHLY and CDR2 FYNNEI. Germline trimming cut 2 bases from V and 12 bases from J; bases unmatched to any gene: 12. Here the CDR3 reads CASSELSGRAGSAYF. CDR3 bases: TGTGCCAGCAGTGAACTTAGCGGGAGGGCCGGTTCAGCGTACTTC.

This sequence joins TRBV7-9 and TRBJ1-1; perhaps TRBD1 as D (6 bases). The CDR3 has 14 residues. V lost 1 base and J lost 4, with 10 bases in between. Germline V gives CDR1 SEHNR, CDR2 FQNEAQ (reference sequence). In DNA, the CDR3 is TGTGCCAGCAGCTTAGTGCCAGGGGCCACTGAAGCTTTCTTT. Protein: CASSLVPGATEAFF. The full variable domain, in which reference TRBV7-9 and TRBJ1-1 provide the parts outside the CDR3, is DTGVSQNPRHKITKRGQNVTFRCDPISEHNRLYWYRQTLGQGPEFLTYFQNEAQLEKSRLLSDRFSAERPKGSFSTLEIQRTEQGDSAMYLCASSLVPGATEAFFGQGTRLTVV.

The chain carries TRBV20-1 and TRBJ2-4; no firm D call. V lost 3 bases and J lost 8, with 17 bases in between. The V gene's germline CDR1 is DFQATT and CDR2 SNEGSKA (reference sequence). The CDR3 length is 14 residues. CDR3 sequence reads: CSARGGPTADIQYF. The CDR3 DNA follows: TGCAGTGCTAGGGGTGGACCAACCGCAGACATTCAGTACTTC.

The V and J genes are TRBV4-1 and TRBJ2-3; D is possibly TRBD2 (5 bases). Between the trimmed V and J ends, which lost 3 bases and 4 bases, there was a span of 11 bases. The CDR3 has 14 amino acids. Germline-derived CDR1 and CDR2 are MGHRA and YSYEKL. The CDR3 nucleotides are TGCGCCAGCAGCCAGGGCGTAGCGCCAGATACGCAGTATTTT. This encodes CASSQGVAPDTQYF.

The rearrangement uses TRBV20-1 and TRBJ2-3; D remains unclear. Per germline, CDR1 DFQATT and CDR2 SNEGSKA (reference sequence). The germline V and J ends were trimmed by 4 bases and 1 base, with 12 bases remaining between them. This CDR3 spans 14 amino acids. This chain's CDR3 is CSAKRQGGTDTQYF. Written as DNA, the CDR3 is TGCAGTGCTAAGCGACAAGGAGGCACAGATACGCAGTATTTT.

This chain uses TRBV30 with TRBJ2-5; a possible D gene is TRBD2 (6 bases). Germline lookup yields CDR1 GTSNPN and CDR2 SVGIG (reference sequence). The CDR3 sequence is 16 residues long. V dropped 0 bases and J dropped 2 bases, with 16 bases sitting between them. CDR3 sequence (DNA): TGTGCCTGGAGTGTACGGCTTAGCGGTTCTCAAGAGACCCAGTACTTC. It encodes CAWSVRLSGSQETQYF.

This sequence joins TRBV5-8 and TRBJ1-5; D possibly corresponds to TRBD1 (5 bases). CDR1 and CDR2 (germline): SGHTS, YDEGEE. Between the trimmed V and J ends, which lost 4 bases and 3 bases, there was a span of 14 bases. The CDR3 loop spans 15 amino acids. The CDR3 bases are TGTGCCAGCAGCCGACCTAGGGACCTCAATCAGCCCCAGCATTTT. This translates into CASSRPRDLNQPQHF.

The rearrangement links TRBV6-5 to TRBJ2-3; 7 bases line up with TRBD2. J gave up 4 bases and V 2 bases, and 6 bases lay outside the gene matches. Germline CDR1 MNHEY, CDR2 SVGAGI. The CDR3 is made up of 15 amino acids. CDR3 coding DNA: TGTGCCAGCAGTTACGTGGCGGGAGTCTCAGATACGCAGTATTTT. Protein product: CASSYVAGVSDTQYF.

The chain links TRBV25-1 to TRBJ1-1; the D is unclear. V dropped 8 bases and J dropped 11 bases, with 12 bases sitting between them. CDR3 length equals 10 residues. Per germline, CDR1 MGHDK and CDR2 SYGVNS. This CDR3 is CASEGGRAFF. DNA of the CDR3: TGTGCCAGCGAGGGAGGGCGGGCTTTCTTT.

This chain links TRBV30 with TRBJ1-1; 7 bases agree with TRBD1. Germline-derived CDR1 and CDR2 are GTSNPN and SVGIG (reference sequence). The V gene end was trimmed by 3 bases and the J gene end by 3 bases; junction bases not matched to a gene: 13. This CDR3 comprises 16 residues. The chain's CDR3 is CAWRLMAGGLDTEAFF. The DNA for the CDR3 is TGTGCCTGGAGGCTAATGGCAGGGGGGTTGGACACTGAAGCTTTCTTT.

The CDR3 bases are TGTGCCAGTAGTATCCTCACCGGGGAGCTGTTTTTT. Translating it yields CASSILTGELFF. The gene calls are TRBV19 and TRBJ2-2, with D uncertain. The ends were cut back, 3 bases at V and 4 bases at J, with 3 bases in the middle. Per germline, CDR1 LNHDA and CDR2 SQIVND (reference sequence). There are 12 residues in the CDR3.

This clonotype appeared a few times. The chain couples TRBV11-3 to TRBJ2-3; 13 positions match TRBD2. Germline V lookup: CDR1 SGHNT, CDR2 YENEEA. There are 16 residues in the CDR3. Germline trimming cut 4 bases from V and 2 bases from J; bases unmatched to any gene: 3. CDR3 residues: CASSWGLAGITDTQYF. The DNA for the CDR3 is TGTGCCAGCAGCTGGGGACTAGCGGGAATCACAGATACGCAGTATTTT.

The chain recombines TRBV20-1 with TRBJ1-6; the match to TRBD1 covers 9 bases. V was pared by 5 bases and J by 5 bases, with 1 base of the junction left unmatched. There are 13 residues in the CDR3. The V gene's germline CDR1 is DFQATT and CDR2 SNEGSKA (reference sequence). CDR3 coding DNA: TGCAGTGCTTGGGACAGGGATAATTCACCCCTCCACTTT. This encodes CSAWDRDNSPLHF.

The CDR3 bases are TGTGCCAGCAGCCCAATGGGACAGGGAGTTGGGACCCAGTACTTC. It translates to CASSPMGQGVGTQYF. The chain is built from TRBV7-2 and TRBJ2-5, with TRBD1 matching over 9 bases. J gave up 7 bases and V 5 bases, and 11 bases lay outside the gene matches. This CDR3 comprises 15 residues. From germline, CDR1 is SGHTA and CDR2 FQGNSA. The variable domain in full, completed from reference TRBV7-2 and TRBJ2-5, reads GAGVSQSPSNKVTEKGKDVELRCDPISGHTALYWYRQSLGQGLEFLIYFQGNSAPDKSGLPSDRFSAERTGGSVSTLTIQRTQQEDSAVYLCASSPMGQGVGTQYFGPGTRLLVL.